The 22 T cell receptor beta chains below come from one sample, sequenced in a study of T-cell reconstitution after alpha-beta-depleted transplantation in children. Molecular barcoding with unique molecular identifiers was used for the TCRbeta library. TCRdb recomputed calls from the PCR reads with MiXCR, one row per CDR3 protein. The sample consists of about 220,000 distinct CDR3 sequences, approximately 17% of them appearing once. This material consisted of PBMCs, mostly from graft donor cells, taken 360 days after TCRalphabeta/CD19-depleted stem cell transplant. These receptors were taken from a male patient under 10 years old who had a stem cell transplant for acute lymphoblastic leukemia, so the T cells may come from the graft donor.

This clonotype has at least ten counts. The rearrangement uses TRBV27 and TRBJ2-1; D gene uncertain. Germline assignment: CDR1 MNHEY and CDR2 SMNVEV (reference sequence). This CDR3 spans 17 amino acids. Trimming took off 1 base at V and 0 bases at J, with 13 bases between the two ends. The CDR3 spells CASSLYPTGSSYNEQFF. The CDR3 nucleotides read TGTGCCAGCAGTTTATACCCCACGGGTAGCTCCTACAATGAGCAGTTCTTC.

This clonotype was detected a few times. The V gene is TRBV20-1, the J gene TRBJ2-3, with TRBD1 matching over 12 bases. The CDR3 length is 15 residues. Germline-derived CDR1 and CDR2 are DFQATT and SNEGSKA (reference sequence). V shed 3 bases and J 4 bases; nucleotides not matched to a gene: 5. CDR3 nucleotides: TGCAGTGCTAGGCTGGGACAGGGGGCCGCAGATACGCAGTATTTT. It translates to CSARLGQGAADTQYF.

This chain joins TRBV5-1 and TRBJ2-1; 7 nucleotides align to TRBD2. The CDR3 runs to 11 residues. The germline V gene encodes CDR1 SGHRS and CDR2 YFSETQ. V was pared by 4 bases and J by 8 bases, with 0 bases of the junction left unmatched. CDR3 amino acids: CASSRGDEQFF. The CDR3 nucleotides read TGCGCCAGCAGCCGGGGGGATGAGCAGTTCTTC.

This clonotype has at least ten counts. This chain joins TRBV18 and TRBJ2-7; D is undetermined. The V gene's germline CDR1 is KGHSH and CDR2 LQKENI. The V and J ends lost 5 bases and 3 bases respectively, with 17 bases between them. The CDR3 is 15 residues long. The DNA for the CDR3 is TGTGCCAGCTCAGAATTGCCTAGTGGAAACTACGAGCAGTACTTC. Amino acid sequence: CASSELPSGNYEQYF.

This clonotype has only a few counts. The rearrangement links TRBV25-1 to TRBJ2-7; D might be TRBD2 (5 bases). The V end lost 4 bases, the J end lost 2 bases, and 9 bases lay between the germline ends. The CDR3 contains 13 residues. CDR1 is MGHDK and CDR2 is SYGVNS in the germline V gene. This CDR3 is CASSGPSTYEQYF. The CDR3 DNA reads as TGTGCCAGCAGTGGGCCTAGCACCTACGAGCAGTACTTC.

CDR3 loop: CSVATGGGFNQPQHF. CDR3 DNA sequence: TGCAGCGTAGCGACAGGCGGGGGCTTCAATCAGCCCCAGCATTTT. The chain links TRBV29-1 to TRBJ1-5; D perhaps matches TRBD1 (6 bases). CDR3 size: 15 residues. Trimming took off 6 bases at V and 3 bases at J, with 18 bases between the two ends. The germline gives CDR1 SQVTM, CDR2 ANQGSEA.

This clonotype was recorded at least ten times. The V gene is TRBV29-1, the J gene TRBJ1-2; TRBD1 matches 7 bases. CDR1 and CDR2 from the germline V gene are SQVTM and ANQGSEA. This CDR3 has 14 residues. Trimming took 6 bases from V and 4 from J; bases not matched to a gene: 11. The CDR3 DNA reads TGCAGCGTCGATAGACAGGGAGATTTCTATGGCTACACCTTC. Protein sequence: CSVDRQGDFYGYTF.

The J gene is TRBJ2-3, the V gene TRBV5-1; the D is unclear. Trimming shortened V by 0 bases and J by 4 bases, and 15 bases separated the two germline ends. This CDR3 region has 16 residues. Germline assignment: CDR1 SGHRS and CDR2 YFSETQ. The CDR3 nucleotides are TGCGCCAGCAGCTTGGAGGGCGCTCCGGGCGCAGATACGCAGTATTTT. Protein sequence: CASSLEGAPGADTQYF.

The gene calls are TRBV15 and TRBJ2-7, with D possibly called TRBD1 or TRBD2 (6 bases each). The CDR3 contains 15 residues. CDR1 and CDR2 from the germline V gene are LNHNV and YYDKDF (reference sequence). V dropped 0 bases and J dropped 0 bases, with 9 bases sitting between them. This chain's CDR3 is CATSRERGASYEQYF. DNA for the CDR3: TGTGCCACCAGCAGAGAAAGGGGGGCCTCCTACGAGCAGTACTTC. Together with reference TRBV15 and TRBJ2-7, the CDR3 gives the full variable domain: DAMVIQNPRYQVTQFGKPVTLSCSQTLNHNVMYWYQQKSSQAPKLLFHYYDKDFNNEADTPDNFQSRRPNTSFCFLDIRSPGLGDTAMYLCATSRERGASYEQYFGPGTRLTVT.

The CDR3 sequence: CASSGTGGGWPDTQYF. In nucleotides, the CDR3 is TGCGCCAGCAGCGGAACAGGGGGCGGTTGGCCAGATACGCAGTATTTT. The chain uses TRBV5-1 and TRBJ2-3; 9 positions match TRBD1. The germline V gene has CDR1 SGHRS and CDR2 YFSETQ. Losses at the gene ends were 4 bases for V and 4 bases for J; bases not matched to a gene: 10. The CDR3 totals 16 residues.

This chain joins TRBV7-2 and TRBJ2-7, with TRBD2 matching 7 bases. From germline, CDR1 is SGHTA and CDR2 FQGNSA. Unmatched junction bases numbered 8, after V lost 3 bases and J lost 3 bases. The CDR3 has 15 amino acids. CDR3 amino acids: CASSFTRERNYEQYF. The CDR3 DNA sequence: TGTGCCAGCAGCTTTACGCGGGAGCGAAACTACGAGCAGTACTTC.

This clonotype has ten or more counts. The chain recombines TRBV12-3 or TRBV12-4 with TRBJ2-3; D might be TRBD2 (6 bases). The CDR3 is 14 amino acids. Trimming removed 4 bases at V and 2 bases at J, with 10 bases between. The CDR3 nucleotides read TGTGCCAGCAGTTCCGGGACTTACACAGATACGCAGTATTTT. Protein product: CASSSGTYTDTQYF.

This clonotype was counted only a few times. The chain carries TRBV10-3 and TRBJ2-3, with 8 bases that match TRBD1. Germline CDR1 ENHRY, CDR2 SYGVKD. V shed 11 bases and J 6 bases; nucleotides not matched to a gene: 13. The CDR3 extends over 14 amino acids. CDR3 loop: CALGVSQGADTQYF. CDR3 coding DNA: TGTGCCCTGGGGGTCTCCCAGGGGGCGGATACGCAGTATTTT.

This clonotype appeared many times. The genes are TRBV6-5 and TRBJ1-1, with TRBD1 identical over 8 bases. Germline V gives CDR1 MNHEY, CDR2 SVGAGI. The CDR3 consists of 14 residues. V dropped 6 bases and J dropped 4; count of bases not matched to a gene: 7. The CDR3 is CASRRQGSSTEAFF. The CDR3 DNA follows: TGTGCCAGCAGGCGACAGGGGTCGTCCACTGAAGCTTTCTTT.

V gene TRBV5-1 combines with J gene TRBJ2-2; no reliable D call. The CDR3 is made up of 14 amino acids. Trimming took 0 bases from V and 3 from J, leaving 6 bases between them. Germline CDR1 and CDR2: SGHRS and YFSETQ. The CDR3 nucleotides read TGCGCCAGCAGCTTGGGGTTGGACACCGGGGAGCTGTTTTTT. Protein product: CASSLGLDTGELFF.

At least ten counts were recorded for this clonotype. The genes are TRBV5-1 and TRBJ2-1; possibly TRBD1 or TRBD2 for D (6 bases each). The CDR3 is 16 residues long. Trimming took 5 bases from V and 6 from J, leaving 21 bases between them. Germline assignment: CDR1 SGHRS and CDR2 YFSETQ. This chain's CDR3 is CASSSRGGTLSNEQFF. In nucleotides, the CDR3 is TGCGCCAGCAGTTCGAGAGGCGGGACACTTAGCAATGAGCAGTTCTTC.

V gene TRBV7-2 combines with J gene TRBJ2-1, with D perhaps TRBD2 (5 bases). This CDR3 has 15 residues. CDR1 and CDR2 from the germline V gene are SGHTA and FQGNSA. The germline V and J ends were trimmed by 4 bases and 2 bases, with 12 bases remaining between them. In DNA, the CDR3 is TGTGCCAGCAGCTCTGCAGTCGGGGCCTACAATGAGCAGTTCTTC. Its protein is CASSSAVGAYNEQFF.

The chain recombines TRBV11-2 with TRBJ2-7, with 7 bases lining up with TRBD2. V was clipped by 1 base and J by 3 bases; unmatched bases: 6. This CDR3 region has 15 residues. CDR1 SGHAT and CDR2 FQNNGV come from the germline V gene. CDR3 bases: TGTGCCAGCAGCTTAGGCGGGGGTATCTTCTACGAGCAGTACTTC. This encodes CASSLGGGIFYEQYF.

The V gene is TRBV3-1, the J gene TRBJ1-1; D gene uncertain. Germline assignment: CDR1 LGHDT and CDR2 YNNKEL (reference sequence). This CDR3 comprises 13 residues. V dropped 4 bases and J dropped 5 bases, with 11 bases sitting between them. CDR3 in DNA: TGTGCCAGCAGCCCTGGACGGAAAACTGAAGCTTTCTTT. It is translated as CASSPGRKTEAFF.

This clonotype was recorded a few times. The chain combines TRBV29-1 with TRBJ2-7; maybe TRBD1 (5 bases). Trimming removed 6 bases at V and 3 bases at J, with 12 bases between. This CDR3 contains 12 residues. Germline assignment: CDR1 SQVTM and CDR2 ANQGSEA. The CDR3 spells CSVATGVYEQYF. The CDR3, as DNA: TGCAGCGTGGCCACAGGAGTCTACGAGCAGTACTTC.

This clonotype appeared many times. This chain links TRBV30 with TRBJ1-1, with D possibly being TRBD1 (6 bases). This CDR3 is 16 amino acids long. V shed 0 bases and J shed 4 bases, with 18 bases lying between them. CDR1 GTSNPN and CDR2 SVGIG come from the germline V gene (reference sequence). Here the CDR3 DNA reads TGTGCCTGGAGTGTATGGGGCACAGGGAAGAGCACTGAAGCTTTCTTT. It specifies CAWSVWGTGKSTEAFF. Looking up the rest from reference TRBV30 and TRBJ1-1 gives the full variable domain: SQTIHQWPATLVQPVGSPLSLECTVEGTSNPNLYWYRQAAGRGLQLLFYSVGIGQISSEVPQNLSASRPQDRQFILSSKKLLLSDSGFYLCAWSVWGTGKSTEAFFGQGTRLTVV.

This clonotype was picked up a small number of times. The chain recombines TRBV7-9 with TRBJ2-3; D ambiguous. The CDR3 is 12 amino acids. Per germline, CDR1 SEHNR and CDR2 FQNEAQ (reference sequence). The V gene lost 4 bases and the J gene lost 4 bases, with 6 bases spanning the gap. CDR3 nucleotides: TGTGCCAGCAGCTCGGCGGCAGATACGCAGTATTTT. As protein: CASSSAADTQYF.